The 24 T cell receptor beta chains below all came from one sample that was sequenced in a study of blood T cell repertoires in COVID-19. The data were produced by immunoSEQ multiplex PCR, yet TCRdb's version contains in-frame clones alone and is incomplete. The sample holds fewer than 90,000 clones, about four fifths seen once. The specimen was peripheral blood. The receptors come from a man in his 70s with COVID-19, enrolled during active disease.

The genes are TRBV9 and TRBJ1-2, with TRBD1 as a possible D gene (6 bases). V was pared by 0 bases and J by 4 bases, with 22 bases between. The CDR3 is 18 residues long. CDR1 SGDLS and CDR2 YYNGEE come from the germline V gene. CDR3 in amino acids: CASSVDPHGAGDVYGYTF. The CDR3 nucleotides read TGTGCCAGCAGCGTAGACCCTCATGGGGCAGGGGATGTCTATGGCTACACCTTC.

This sequence joins TRBV11-2 and TRBJ2-7, with TRBD2 matching 8 bases. The CDR3 is 16 residues long. Germline-derived CDR1 and CDR2 are SGHAT and FQNNGV. V was pared by 5 bases and J by 5 bases, with 14 bases of the junction left unmatched. For the CDR3, the DNA is TGTGCCAGCAGCGTAGCCGGGACTAGAAGTCGGCACGAGCAGTACTTC. Amino acids: CASSVAGTRSRHEQYF. Full variable domain (missing parts from reference TRBV11-2 and TRBJ2-7): EAGVAQSPRYKIIEKRQSVAFWCNPISGHATLYWYQQILGQGPKLLIQFQNNGVVDDSQLPKDRFSAERLKGVDSTLKIQPAKLEDSAVYLCASSVAGTRSRHEQYFGPGTRLTVT.

The genes are TRBV5-6 and TRBJ1-2; D may be TRBD1 (6 bases). Germline CDR1 is SGHDT and CDR2 is YYEEEE. CDR3 length equals 15 residues. V was trimmed by 4 bases and J by 3 bases, leaving 16 bases between them. CDR3 sequence (DNA): TGTGCCAGCAGCCGAGCAGGGGACAACCACTATGGCTACACCTTC. Residues: CASSRAGDNHYGYTF.

This sequence joins TRBV6-1 and TRBJ1-4; no firm D call. The germline V and J ends were trimmed by 0 bases and 10 bases, with 15 bases remaining between them. Germline loops: CDR1 MNHNS, CDR2 SASEGT. The CDR3 is 15 residues long. CDR3 in amino acids: CASSEAALTIGKLFF. As DNA, the CDR3 is TGTGCCAGCAGTGAAGCGGCTCTGACAATCGGAAAACTGTTTTTT.

The J gene is TRBJ1-1, the V gene TRBV5-4, with D unclear. The CDR3 is made up of 14 amino acids. CDR1 is SGHNT, CDR2 YYREEE, per germline (reference sequence). V was pared by 3 bases and J by 7 bases, with 16 bases between. The CDR3: CASSSTGEFIEAFF. CDR3 DNA sequence: TGTGCCAGCAGCTCGACCGGGGAATTTATTGAAGCTTTCTTT.

The gene calls are TRBV9 and TRBJ2-5; D uncertain. The germline V gene encodes CDR1 SGDLS and CDR2 YYNGEE. Trimming took off 4 bases at V and 7 bases at J, with 8 bases between the two ends. The CDR3 is 11 residues long. CDR3 bases: TGTGCCAGCAGCACTCCAGGGACCCAGTACTTC. It specifies CASSTPGTQYF.

This chain links TRBV4-2 with TRBJ2-1; a possible D gene is TRBD1 (6 bases). Germline CDR1 and CDR2: LGHNA and YNFKEQ. Trimming cost V 2 bases and J 7 bases, with 15 bases left between them. The CDR3 spans 15 residues. The CDR3 DNA sequence: TGTGCCAGCAGCCAATACGGGACACAGACAAATGAGCAGTTCTTC. It codes for CASSQYGTQTNEQFF.

The chain is built from TRBV6-6 and TRBJ1-5; D ambiguous. This CDR3 is 13 amino acids long. Germline CDR1 reads MNHNY; CDR2 reads SVGAGI (reference sequence). Trimming shortened V by 2 bases and J by 6 bases, and 8 bases separated the two germline ends. CDR3 residues: CASSYGEGQPQHF. The DNA for the CDR3 is TGTGCCAGCAGTTACGGAGAGGGTCAGCCCCAGCATTTT.

The J gene is TRBJ1-1, the V gene TRBV29-1; no definite D call. The length of the CDR3 is 13 residues. Between the trimmed V and J ends, which lost 4 bases and 0 bases, there was a span of 9 bases. Germline V gene lookup returns CDR1 SQVTM and CDR2 ANQGSEA. The CDR3 here is CSVAWAMNTEAFF. In DNA, the CDR3 is TGCAGCGTTGCCTGGGCAATGAACACTGAAGCTTTCTTT.

This chain connects TRBV2 to TRBJ1-4; D is undetermined. With 2 bases removed from V and 6 bases from J, the gap between germline ends came to 4 bases. Germline assignment: CDR1 SNHLY and CDR2 FYNNEI. The length of the CDR3 is 12 residues. CDR3 in amino acids: CASSETDEKLFF. As DNA, the CDR3 is TGTGCCAGCAGTGAAACGGATGAAAAACTGTTTTTT.

Here the CDR3 DNA reads TGCAGCGTTGGATTGAGGGACAGGGCCTACGAGCAGTACTTC. Translation gives CSVGLRDRAYEQYF. The chain is built from TRBV29-1 and TRBJ2-7, with TRBD1 matching over 9 bases. Germline V gene data show CDR1 as SQVTM and CDR2 as ANQGSEA. The CDR3 extends over 14 amino acids. Unmatched junction bases numbered 6, after V lost 4 bases and J lost 2 bases.

This clone was recorded a few times. This chain joins TRBV27 and TRBJ2-7; 13 bases agree with TRBD2. This CDR3 has 12 residues. V lost 5 bases and J lost 12; bases outside the gene matches: 4. The germline V gene encodes CDR1 MNHEY and CDR2 SMNVEV (reference sequence). The CDR3 region has the DNA TGTGCCAGCAGTACAAGGACTAGCGGGAGGTACTTC. It encodes CASSTRTSGRYF.

This clone was found once. V usage is TRBV7-9 and J usage is TRBJ1-6; no reliable D call. Germline values: CDR1 SEHNR, CDR2 FQNEAQ (reference sequence). V lost 7 bases and J 7 bases, leaving 11 bases between the germline ends. This CDR3 has 13 residues. The CDR3 sequence is CASTPSPNSPLHF. CDR3 bases: TGTGCCAGCACCCCGAGCCCGAATTCACCCCTCCACTTT.

The sample holds a few counts of this clone. The chain joins TRBV5-4 to TRBJ2-7; 8 bases agree with TRBD1. Unmatched junction bases numbered 8, after V lost 4 bases and J lost 2 bases. Germline V gene lookup returns CDR1 SGHNT and CDR2 YYREEE (reference sequence). The CDR3 is 15 residues long. The CDR3 loop is CASSVAGTGTYEQYF. In DNA, the CDR3 is TGTGCCAGCAGCGTTGCCGGGACAGGCACCTACGAGCAGTACTTC.

The chain has TRBV9 and TRBJ1-5; the D gene is possibly TRBD1 (5 bases). CDR1 is SGDLS, CDR2 YYNGEE, per germline. The CDR3 extends over 13 amino acids. Trimming left V 2 bases short and J 5 bases short, with 8 bases between. The CDR3 spells CASSVTVHQPQHF. The DNA for the CDR3 is TGTGCCAGCAGCGTGACAGTGCATCAGCCCCAGCATTTT.

This clone was counted many times. The gene calls are TRBV5-1 and TRBJ2-3; 7 bases fit TRBD2. With 6 bases clipped from V and 4 bases from J, the junction kept 8 bases outside the gene matches. Per the germline V gene, CDR1 is SGHRS and CDR2 is YFSETQ. This CDR3 has 14 residues. DNA of the CDR3: TGCGCCAGCACCAGGCGGGGGTTTGCAGATACGCAGTATTTT. It translates to CASTRRGFADTQYF.

The V gene is TRBV7-3, the J gene TRBJ2-3; 9 bases match TRBD2. CDR3 length: 15 residues. J gave up 1 base and V 4 bases, and 3 bases lay outside the gene matches. Germline CDR1 reads SGHTA; CDR2 reads FQGTGA. This CDR3 is CASSSLAGGTDTQYF. The CDR3, as DNA: TGTGCCAGCAGCTCTTTAGCGGGAGGCACAGATACGCAGTATTTT.

The CDR3 reads CASSTSDRPYEQYF. The DNA for the CDR3 is TGTGCCAGCAGCACCTCGGACAGGCCCTACGAGCAGTACTTC. The chain joins TRBV5-6 to TRBJ2-7; 7 bases match TRBD1. CDR3 length: 14 amino acids. The V gene's germline CDR1 is SGHDT and CDR2 YYEEEE. J was trimmed by 2 bases and V by 4 bases; bases with no gene match: 6.

The chain has TRBV7-2 and TRBJ1-1; unclear D gene. The CDR3 is made up of 14 amino acids. Germline CDR1 SGHTA, CDR2 FQGNSA. The V and J ends lost 5 bases and 1 base respectively, with 11 bases between them. The CDR3 DNA reads as TGTGCCAGCAGCCGCCGAGAGGGGAACACTGAAGCTTTCTTT. Translation gives CASSRREGNTEAFF.

This clone was counted a few times. The rearrangement uses TRBV29-1 and TRBJ2-1; D perhaps matches TRBD2 (5 bases). Trimming pared 2 bases from V and 5 bases from J, leaving 16 bases between. Germline CDR1 is SQVTM and CDR2 is ANQGSEA. This CDR3 is built from 15 residues. The CDR3 loop reads CSVEQRAKDNNEQFF. In DNA, the CDR3 is TGCAGCGTTGAACAGAGGGCTAAGGATAACAATGAGCAGTTCTTC.

The gene calls are TRBV18 and TRBJ1-1, with 9 bases lining up with TRBD1. Germline V gene lookup returns CDR1 KGHSH and CDR2 LQKENI. CDR3 size: 12 residues. The ends lost 5 bases at V and 7 bases at J; junction bases unmatched: 2. The CDR3 bases are TGTGCCAGCTCATCGGGACAGGGTGAAGCTTTCTTT. Translated, it gives CASSSGQGEAFF.

On this clone itself: The sample has other DNA sequences that encode this CDR3 too. The chain employs TRBV10-3 and TRBJ1-6, with TRBD1 as a possible D gene (5 bases). V dropped 8 bases and J dropped 5 bases, with 10 bases sitting between them. The CDR3 spans 13 residues. Germline assignment: CDR1 ENHRY and CDR2 SYGVKD. The CDR3: CAISQGNNSPLHF. The CDR3 DNA follows: TGTGCCATCTCGCAGGGCAATAATTCACCCCTCCACTTT.

The chain joins TRBV4-1 to TRBJ1-4; TRBD1 matches at 9 bases. This CDR3 contains 16 residues. The ends lost 4 bases at V and 7 bases at J; junction bases unmatched: 10. Germline V lookup: CDR1 MGHRA, CDR2 YSYEKL. CDR3 DNA: TGCGCCAGCAGCCTTTACAAGGACAGGGGAGGTGAAAAACTGTTTTTT. Translation: CASSLYKDRGGEKLFF.

This clone appeared once. J is TRBJ1-5 and V is TRBV24-1; D is ambiguous. CDR3 length: 15 amino acids. Germline V gives CDR1 KGHDR, CDR2 SFDVKD. The V and J ends lost 6 bases and 0 bases respectively, with 11 bases between them. The CDR3: CATSHSSYSNQPQHF. The CDR3 coding sequence is TGTGCCACCAGTCACAGCTCGTATAGCAATCAGCCCCAGCATTTT.